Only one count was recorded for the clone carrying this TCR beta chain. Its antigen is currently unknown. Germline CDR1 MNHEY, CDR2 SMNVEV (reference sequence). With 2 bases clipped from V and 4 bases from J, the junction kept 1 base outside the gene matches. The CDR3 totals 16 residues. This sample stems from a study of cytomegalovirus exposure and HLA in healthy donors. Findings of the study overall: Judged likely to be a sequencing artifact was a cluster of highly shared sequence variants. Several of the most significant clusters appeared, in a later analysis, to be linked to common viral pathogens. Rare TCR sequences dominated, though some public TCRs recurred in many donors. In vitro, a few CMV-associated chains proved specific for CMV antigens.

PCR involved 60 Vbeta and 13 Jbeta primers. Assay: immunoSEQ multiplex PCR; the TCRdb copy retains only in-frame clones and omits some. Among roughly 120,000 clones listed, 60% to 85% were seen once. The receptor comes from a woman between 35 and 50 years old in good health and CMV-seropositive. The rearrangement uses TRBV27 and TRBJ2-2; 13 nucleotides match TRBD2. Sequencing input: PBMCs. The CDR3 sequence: CASSLRTSGGTGELFF. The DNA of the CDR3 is TGTGCCAGCAGTTTACGGACTAGCGGGGGCACCGGGGAGCTGTTTTTT.